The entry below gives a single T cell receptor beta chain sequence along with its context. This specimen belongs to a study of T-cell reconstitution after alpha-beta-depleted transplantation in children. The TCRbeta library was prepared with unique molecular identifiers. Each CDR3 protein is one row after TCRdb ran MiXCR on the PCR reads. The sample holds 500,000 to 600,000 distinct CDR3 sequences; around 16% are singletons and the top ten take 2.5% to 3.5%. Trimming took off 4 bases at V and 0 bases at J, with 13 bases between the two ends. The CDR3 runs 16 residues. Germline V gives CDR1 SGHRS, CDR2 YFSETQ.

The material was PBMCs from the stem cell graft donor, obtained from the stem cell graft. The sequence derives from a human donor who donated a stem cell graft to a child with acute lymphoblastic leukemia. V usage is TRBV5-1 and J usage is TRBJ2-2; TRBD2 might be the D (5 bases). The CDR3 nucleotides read TGCGCCAGCAGCCCGGGAAGCCGAGCGAACACCGGGGAGCTGTTTTTT. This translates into CASSPGSRANTGELFF.